The 4 T cell receptor beta chains presented below share a single source sample, sequenced in a study of cytomegalovirus exposure and HLA in healthy donors. Some clones are missing from TCRdb's copy, which holds only in-frame ones; the method was immunoSEQ multiplex PCR. The sample consists of about 130,000 clones, about 91% of them appearing once. Sequenced input: PBMCs. These receptors originate from a woman aged 18-29 years in good health and CMV-seronegative.

The rearrangement joins TRBV2 to TRBJ1-1; D call uncertain. The germline V gene encodes CDR1 SNHLY and CDR2 FYNNEI. This CDR3 region has 13 residues. V lost 7 bases, J lost 5 bases, and 14 bases lay in between. Written as DNA, the CDR3 is TGTGCCAGCATGGTGGGTGGAGTAACTGAAGCTTTCTTT. As protein: CASMVGGVTEAFF.

The rearrangement uses TRBV29-1 and TRBJ2-2; tentatively, D is TRBD1 (5 bases). The CDR3 is 14 amino acids. The germline V gene has CDR1 SQVTM and CDR2 ANQGSEA. Trimming removed 1 base from V and 2 bases from J, with 8 bases in between. CDR3 DNA: TGCAGCGTTGAAGCAGGGTTTAACACCGGGGAGCTGTTTTTT. Residues: CSVEAGFNTGELFF.

The CDR3 DNA is TGTGCCAGCAGCCCCTCGGGCAGGGCGCATGGCTACACCTTC. This encodes CASSPSGRAHGYTF. This rearrangement joins TRBV7-9 to TRBJ1-2, with a weak D call TRBD1 (5 bases). The CDR3 runs to 14 residues. The germline V gene encodes CDR1 SEHNR and CDR2 FQNEAQ (reference sequence). The V end was cut by 5 bases, the J end by 6 bases, with 16 bases between.

This clone has only one observation. The chain uses TRBV5-4 and TRBJ1-4; TRBD1 aligns across 10 bases. V dropped 3 bases and J dropped 0; count of bases not matched to a gene: 2. The germline CDR1 and CDR2 sequences are SGHNT and YYREEE (reference sequence). The CDR3 runs to 16 residues. The CDR3 DNA reads as TGTGCCAGCAGCTCCGGGACAGGGGCAACTAATGAAAAACTGTTTTTT. Translated: CASSSGTGATNEKLFF.